The 29 T cell receptor beta chains below all came from one sample that was sequenced in a study of identical twins. TCRdb called the 5' RACE reads again in MiXCR, with one record for every CDR3 protein. The sample lists approximately 490,000 distinct CDR3 sequences, 20% to 25% occurring once. These records were also assigned to another study, of yellow fever vaccine responses in identical twins.

The source material was CD4+ T cells sorted from blood. The receptors stem from a woman younger than 30 in good health.

This chain uses TRBV9 with TRBJ1-6, with D perhaps matching TRBD1 (6 bases). Germline CDR1 is SGDLS and CDR2 is YYNGEE. The CDR3 runs 14 residues. V lost 2 bases to trimming and J lost 7 bases, with 10 bases between them. The CDR3: CASSVGQKNSPLHF. The DNA of the CDR3 is TGTGCCAGCAGCGTGGGACAAAAGAATTCACCCCTCCACTTT.

V usage is TRBV20-1 and J usage is TRBJ2-3; tentatively, D is TRBD1 (5 bases). The CDR3 consists of 14 residues. The V gene lost 7 bases and the J gene lost 2 bases, with 16 bases spanning the gap. Germline V lookup: CDR1 DFQATT, CDR2 SNEGSKA (reference sequence). The CDR3 coding sequence is TGCAGTGTCCTAGGTATCAGGGCCACAGATACGCAGTATTTT. Translated: CSVLGIRATDTQYF.

The V and J genes are TRBV20-1 and TRBJ2-1, with D possibly matching TRBD1 (5 bases). V was pared by 1 base and J by 9 bases, with 7 bases between. CDR3 size: 11 residues. The germline V gene encodes CDR1 DFQATT and CDR2 SNEGSKA (reference sequence). CDR3 sequence (DNA): TGCAGTGCTAGAGTGGGGCCTGAGCAGTTCTTC. Its protein is CSARVGPEQFF.

This sequence joins TRBV12-3 or TRBV12-4 and TRBJ1-6; D unclear. The CDR3 runs to 14 residues. V was pared by 6 bases and J by 9 bases, with 15 bases between. The CDR3 coding sequence is TGTGCCAGCAGAAACAGCGGCGAGGGTTCACCCCTCCACTTT. Translation gives CASRNSGEGSPLHF.

This clonotype was observed a handful of times. The V call is TRBV13, the J call TRBJ2-1, with unresolved D. The V and J ends lost 1 base and 2 bases respectively, with 6 bases between them. Germline loops: CDR1 PRHDT, CDR2 FYEKMQ (reference sequence). The CDR3 is made up of 14 amino acids. DNA for the CDR3: TGTGCCAGCAGCTTAGCGACCACCTACAATGAGCAGTTCTTC. Amino acid sequence: CASSLATTYNEQFF.

V and J are TRBV6-1 and TRBJ2-5; 8 nucleotides line up with TRBD1. Unmatched junction bases numbered 10, after V lost 7 bases and J lost 6 bases. The CDR3 length is 14 residues. CDR1 MNHNS and CDR2 SASEGT come from the germline V gene. The CDR3 sequence is CASTKGQALKTQYF. In nucleotides, the CDR3 is TGTGCCAGCACCAAGGGACAGGCTTTGAAGACCCAGTACTTC.

V gene TRBV6-2 or TRBV6-3 combines with J gene TRBJ2-2, with 11 bases identical to TRBD1. The germline V gene encodes CDR1 MNHEY and CDR2 SVGEGT. Trimming cost V 6 bases and J 4 bases; bases outside gene matches: 13. The length of the CDR3 is 18 residues. The CDR3 loop reads CASRIGTGGVVSTGELFF. Written as DNA, the CDR3 is TGTGCCAGCAGAATCGGGACAGGGGGGGTGGTGAGCACCGGGGAGCTGTTTTTT.

The chain couples TRBV6-1 to TRBJ2-5; no clear D. V was trimmed by 5 bases and J by 0 bases, leaving 16 bases between them. The CDR3 is 16 residues long. The germline CDR1 and CDR2 sequences are MNHNS and SASEGT. CDR3 protein: CASSRGLGFNQETQYF. The DNA of the CDR3 is TGTGCCAGCAGTCGCGGTTTGGGGTTTAACCAAGAGACCCAGTACTTC.

This clonotype was detected only a few times. The chain is built from TRBV20-1 and TRBJ2-7; TRBD1 matches 8 bases. The V gene end was trimmed by 6 bases and the J gene end by 3 bases; junction bases not matched to a gene: 7. CDR1 and CDR2 (germline): DFQATT, SNEGSKA (reference sequence). The CDR3 has 13 residues. CDR3 loop: CSAEGTGGYEQYF. CDR3 nucleotide sequence: TGCAGTGCAGAGGGGACAGGCGGCTACGAGCAGTACTTC.

The V and J genes are TRBV7-9 and TRBJ2-3; D perhaps matches TRBD2 (5 bases). Per the germline V gene, CDR1 is SEHNR and CDR2 is FQNEAQ (reference sequence). The CDR3 spans 15 residues. The V end was cut by 3 bases, the J end by 2 bases, with 12 bases between. The CDR3 sequence: CASSFRDNPTDTQYF. The CDR3 DNA reads as TGTGCCAGCAGCTTCCGGGATAACCCCACAGATACGCAGTATTTT.

The V gene is TRBV12-3 or TRBV12-4, the J gene TRBJ2-3; tentatively, D is TRBD2 (5 bases). The length of the CDR3 is 13 residues. Between the trimmed V and J ends, which lost 8 bases and 5 bases, there was a span of 14 bases. CDR3 sequence (DNA): TGTGCCAGCCGACGCACGGGGTTAGATACGCAGTATTTT. Encoded protein: CASRRTGLDTQYF.

V usage is TRBV18 and J usage is TRBJ2-2; D is possibly TRBD1 (5 bases). This CDR3 has 16 amino acids. With 3 bases removed from V and 0 bases from J, the gap between germline ends came to 11 bases. Germline-derived CDR1 and CDR2 are KGHSH and LQKENI. The CDR3 here is CASSPPGLANTGELFF. The CDR3 DNA reads TGTGCCAGCTCACCTCCAGGGCTAGCGAACACCGGGGAGCTGTTTTTT.

The chain employs TRBV7-9 and TRBJ2-1; tentatively, D is TRBD2 (5 bases). The CDR3 length is 15 residues. CDR1 SEHNR and CDR2 FQNEAQ come from the germline V gene (reference sequence). The V and J ends lost 2 bases and 6 bases respectively, with 14 bases between them. CDR3 nucleotides: TGTGCCAGCAGCTTACGGGAAATGCGTGGCAATGAGCAGTTCTTC. This translates into CASSLREMRGNEQFF.

The chain has TRBV12-3 or TRBV12-4 and TRBJ2-2, with D perhaps TRBD2 (5 bases). The CDR3 consists of 15 residues. V was clipped by 3 bases and J by 6 bases, with 14 bases between them. CDR3 protein: CASSFVQSGAGELFF. The DNA for the CDR3 is TGTGCCAGCAGTTTTGTACAGTCCGGGGCCGGGGAGCTGTTTTTT.

This clonotype was found a few times. This sequence joins TRBV12-3 or TRBV12-4 and TRBJ2-7, with D hard to call. V was cut by 6 bases and J by 7 bases, with 19 bases left in between. This CDR3 is built from 14 residues. The CDR3: CASSGLHPAREQYF. In DNA form, the CDR3 reads TGTGCCAGCAGCGGGTTGCACCCGGCTAGGGAGCAGTACTTC.

This chain uses TRBV5-1 with TRBJ2-7; TRBD1 is a possible D gene (6 bases). Per germline, CDR1 SGHRS and CDR2 YFSETQ. V gave up 5 bases and J gave up 0 bases, with 12 bases separating them. CDR3 size: 14 residues. The CDR3 DNA is TGCGCCAGCAGAAGGGACACAAACTCCTACGAGCAGTACTTC. It codes for CASRRDTNSYEQYF.

This clonotype has more than one count but fewer than ten. This chain connects TRBV2 to TRBJ2-7; D not resolved. The CDR3 has 13 amino acids. From germline, CDR1 is SNHLY and CDR2 FYNNEI. V was shortened by 4 bases and J by 2 bases, with 9 bases between the two germline ends. The CDR3 loop is CASSVSATYEQYF. In DNA form, the CDR3 reads TGTGCCAGCAGTGTGTCAGCTACCTACGAGCAGTACTTC.

The CDR3 spells CATQPVAGYNEQFF. The DNA for the CDR3 is TGTGCCACCCAACCCGTGGCAGGCTACAATGAGCAGTTCTTC. This chain links TRBV10-3 with TRBJ2-1; no clear D. The CDR3 extends over 14 amino acids. V was pared by 10 bases and J by 3 bases, with 16 bases between. Germline CDR1 is ENHRY and CDR2 is SYGVKD.

Only a few counts were recorded for this clonotype. The CDR3 is CASSLAAANNEQFF. CDR3 DNA: TGCGCCAGCAGCTTGGCGGCAGCAAACAATGAGCAGTTCTTC. V usage is TRBV5-1 and J usage is TRBJ2-1; D is unclear. Between the trimmed V and J ends, which lost 0 bases and 5 bases, there was a span of 9 bases. This CDR3 comprises 14 residues. CDR1 and CDR2 (germline): SGHRS, YFSETQ.

This clonotype has just a few counts. The rearrangement joins TRBV7-8 to TRBJ2-1; TRBD2 matches 7 bases. Per germline, CDR1 SGHVS and CDR2 FQNEAQ. The CDR3 totals 14 residues. J lost 0 bases, V lost 9 bases, and 5 bases had no gene match. The CDR3 sequence: CASNRGVSYNEQFF. The CDR3 nucleotides read TGTGCCAGTAACCGGGGGGTCTCCTACAATGAGCAGTTCTTC. The full variable domain, rest sourced from reference TRBV7-8 and TRBJ2-1, is GAGVSQSPRYKVAKRGQDVALRCDPISGHVSLFWYQQALGQGPEFLTYFQNEAQLDKSGLPSDRFFAERPEGSVSTLKIQRTQQEDSAVYLCASNRGVSYNEQFFGPGTRLTVL.

This clonotype turned up a few times. V usage is TRBV6-2 or TRBV6-3 and J usage is TRBJ2-3; D may be TRBD1 (6 bases). CDR1 is MNHEY and CDR2 is SVGEGT in the germline V gene. The CDR3 is 16 residues long. Trimming cost V 1 base and J 0 bases, with 11 bases left between them. The CDR3 protein is CASSYLGQTSTDTQYF. Written as DNA, the CDR3 is TGTGCCAGCAGTTACTTGGGACAAACTAGCACAGATACGCAGTATTTT.

The chain combines TRBV18 with TRBJ2-1, with D possibly TRBD1 on 5 matching bases. This CDR3 region has 16 residues. The ends were cut back, 4 bases at V and 2 bases at J, with 15 bases in the middle. From germline, CDR1 is KGHSH and CDR2 LQKENI. The CDR3 DNA follows: TGTGCCAGCTCACACGACAGCAGGCTTGCCTACAATGAGCAGTTCTTC. Translation: CASSHDSRLAYNEQFF.

This clonotype occurred a few times. This chain joins TRBV25-1 and TRBJ2-5, with TRBD2 identical over 7 bases. Germline CDR1 reads MGHDK; CDR2 reads SYGVNS. The CDR3 has 13 residues. J was trimmed by 9 bases and V by 3 bases; bases with no gene match: 7. CDR3 sequence (DNA): TGTGCCAGCAGTGATGGACTAGTCCCAGCCCAGTACTTC. This sequence encodes CASSDGLVPAQYF.

V gene TRBV6-5 combines with J gene TRBJ2-5, with a weak D call TRBD2 (6 bases). Germline loops: CDR1 MNHEY, CDR2 SVGAGI. The CDR3 runs to 15 residues. V shed 2 bases and J shed 1 base, with 11 bases lying between them. The CDR3 DNA is TGTGCCAGCAGTTACGCGGGGACTTTCCAAGAGACCCAGTACTTC. It yields the protein CASSYAGTFQETQYF.

This clonotype was seen a handful of times. The J gene is TRBJ2-7, the V gene TRBV27; D perhaps matches TRBD2 (6 bases). Trimming stripped 6 bases from V and 7 bases from J, with 16 bases between. Germline V lookup: CDR1 MNHEY, CDR2 SMNVEV (reference sequence). The CDR3 has 13 amino acids. The DNA for the CDR3 is TGTGCCAGCAGACTGCTAGCGTCTTTTGAGCAGTACTTC. The encoded protein is CASRLLASFEQYF.

Here the CDR3 DNA reads TGTGCCAGCAGCTTAGTACTAGCGGGGGTTGAGCAGTTCTTC. Encoded protein: CASSLVLAGVEQFF. The rearrangement uses TRBV7-2 and TRBJ2-1; 11 bases are a match to TRBD2. V shed 1 base, J shed 9 bases, and the junction held 2 bases outside the gene matches. The CDR3 totals 14 residues. CDR1 is SGHTA, CDR2 FQGNSA, per germline. The variable domain in full, with the rest retrieved from reference TRBV7-2 and TRBJ2-1, is GAGVSQSPSNKVTEKGKDVELRCDPISGHTALYWYRQSLGQGLEFLIYFQGNSAPDKSGLPSDRFSAERTGGSVSTLTIQRTQQEDSAVYLCASSLVLAGVEQFFGPGTRLTVL.

The V call is TRBV20-1, the J call TRBJ2-7; 12 bases fit TRBD2. J gave up 0 bases and V 4 bases, and 7 bases lay outside the gene matches. Germline V gives CDR1 DFQATT, CDR2 SNEGSKA (reference sequence). The CDR3 loop spans 16 amino acids. In DNA, the CDR3 is TGCAGTGCTACCCACGGACTAGCGGGATTCTCCTACGAGCAGTACTTC. Its protein is CSATHGLAGFSYEQYF.

This clonotype has only a few counts. CDR3 DNA: TGTGCCAGCAGCCAAGTCGCACAGATTTCTGCCGAAGCTTTCTTT. It codes for CASSQVAQISAEAFF. The rearrangement uses TRBV3-1 and TRBJ1-1; no firm D call. V lost 1 base to trimming and J lost 8 bases, with 17 bases between them. The CDR3 has 15 amino acids. Germline V gives CDR1 LGHDT, CDR2 YNNKEL (reference sequence).

This clonotype has only a few counts. Mismatch with germline at one junction end may stem from a read error. The V call is TRBV4-1, the J call TRBJ1-6; TRBD1 aligns across 7 bases. Germline CDR1 MGHRA, CDR2 YSYEKL. This CDR3 spans 16 amino acids. CDR3 sequence: CASSRAETGYISPLHF. The DNA of the CDR3 is TGCGCCAGCAGCCGAGCCGAGACAGGGTATATTTCACCCCTCCACTTT.